Below are 31 T cell receptor beta chains sequenced from a single sample in a study of blood T cells in healthy people across ages (dated by TCRdb to 2015 to 2017). The library was made by 5' RACE. Sequenced on an Illumina HiSeq 2500. A second PCR of roughly 6 to 11 cycles was run with a J-beta primer mix and a sample-barcoded 5' primer. TCRdb reprocessing: public reads trimmed at Q25 with fastp, clones called with MiXCR, in-frame beta chains kept. CDR3 protein sequences are deduplicated, and each keeps its most common genes and DNA. The sample includes some 550,000 distinct CDR3 sequences, with around half observed a single time. The biggest ten clones account for roughly 25% of the sample. Input material: blood. All receptors come from an older man in good health.

This clonotype was seen only a few times. The chain recombines TRBV29-1 with TRBJ2-3; D is undetermined. The CDR3 totals 11 residues. V dropped 2 bases and J dropped 6 bases, with 6 bases sitting between them. The germline gives CDR1 SQVTM, CDR2 ANQGSEA. The CDR3 reads CSVEQADTQYF. The CDR3 DNA follows: TGCAGCGTTGAACAGGCGGATACGCAGTATTTT.

This chain joins TRBV10-3 and TRBJ2-1, with D unresolved. From germline, CDR1 is ENHRY and CDR2 SYGVKD. V lost 4 bases, J lost 5 bases, and 9 bases lay in between. This CDR3 spans 13 amino acids. Here the CDR3 reads CAISGTTNNEQFF. CDR3 coding DNA: TGTGCCATCAGTGGTACGACCAACAATGAGCAGTTCTTC.

This chain links TRBV20-1 with TRBJ2-1; maybe TRBD2 (6 bases). CDR3 length: 14 residues. CDR1 is DFQATT, CDR2 SNEGSKA, per germline (reference sequence). Trimming pared 5 bases from V and 10 bases from J, leaving 21 bases between. CDR3: CSASKLGPAGEQFF. The CDR3 bases are TGCAGTGCTTCTAAACTAGGCCCTGCGGGGGAGCAGTTCTTC.

This sequence joins TRBV12-3 or TRBV12-4 and TRBJ2-1; 12 bases fit TRBD2. Trimming took 1 base from V and 4 from J; bases not matched to a gene: 5. The length of the CDR3 is 17 residues. CDR3 nucleotide sequence: TGTGCCAGCAGTTTAGAACTAGCGGGGGGCAGGTACAATGAGCAGTTCTTC. This translates into CASSLELAGGRYNEQFF.

The chain recombines TRBV20-1 with TRBJ1-5; D call uncertain. Looked up from germline, CDR1 is DFQATT and CDR2 is SNEGSKA (reference sequence). The V end lost 1 base, the J end lost 1 base, and 11 bases lay between the germline ends. The CDR3 loop spans 15 amino acids. The CDR3, as DNA: TGCAGTGCTAGAGGGGCAGTTAGAAGCAATCAGCCCCAGCATTTT. It encodes CSARGAVRSNQPQHF.

V is TRBV9 and J is TRBJ2-1, with TRBD2 identical over 9 bases. The DNA end is more similar to TRBJ2-7, so the J call may be wrong. The CDR3 extends over 18 amino acids. The germline V gene encodes CDR1 SGDLS and CDR2 YYNGEE. This CDR3 is CASRPRLAEGSSYNEQYF. Written as DNA, the CDR3 is TGTGCCAGCAGACCAAGACTAGCGGAGGGGAGCTCCTACAATGAGCAGTACTTC.

A single count supports this clonotype. The chain is built from TRBV7-2 and TRBJ2-1; 11 nucleotides align to TRBD2. V gave up 9 bases and J gave up 2 bases; unmatched junction bases: 6. Germline V lookup: CDR1 SGHTA, CDR2 FQGNSA. CDR3 length equals 15 residues. CDR3 amino acids: CASVAGGSTYNEQFF. The CDR3 DNA reads as TGTGCCAGTGTAGCGGGGGGGAGCACCTACAATGAGCAGTTCTTC.

V and J are TRBV7-2 and TRBJ2-7; a possible D gene is TRBD2 (6 bases). The germline gives CDR1 SGHTA, CDR2 FQGNSA. The CDR3 runs to 16 residues. The ends were cut back, 4 bases at V and 7 bases at J, with 23 bases in the middle. DNA for the CDR3: TGTGCCAGCAGCTCACGCTACCTAGCGCTGCCGGGGGAGCAGTACTTC. Translating it yields CASSSRYLALPGEQYF.

V usage is TRBV7-2 and J usage is TRBJ1-1, with a possible D match to TRBD1 (5 bases). The germline V gene encodes CDR1 SGHTA and CDR2 FQGNSA. CDR3 length: 17 amino acids. V dropped 1 base and J dropped 3 bases, with 18 bases sitting between them. CDR3 amino acids: CASSLVYRLRVDTEAFF. CDR3 DNA: TGTGCCAGCAGCTTAGTATACAGGTTGAGGGTCGACACTGAAGCTTTCTTT.

This clonotype has only a few counts. The rearrangement links TRBV20-1 to TRBJ1-2; no clear D. The CDR3 runs to 11 residues. V was clipped by 0 bases and J by 8 bases, with 7 bases between them. Looked up from germline, CDR1 is DFQATT and CDR2 is SNEGSKA (reference sequence). The CDR3 is CSARDPWGYTF. As DNA, the CDR3 is TGCAGTGCTAGAGACCCATGGGGCTACACCTTC.

This clonotype was counted between two and nine times. The chain links TRBV6-2 or TRBV6-3 to TRBJ2-3, with 8 bases fitting TRBD2. The germline CDR1 and CDR2 sequences are MNHEY and SVGEGT. The CDR3 runs 19 residues. Trimming removed 6 bases from V and 4 bases from J; junction bases left unmatched: 21. The CDR3 bases are TGTGCCAGCAGCTGGAAGACTAGCGAGAGGGCCAGGAAGGCAGATACGCAGTATTTT. Translating gives CASSWKTSERARKADTQYF.

This chain links TRBV11-2 with TRBJ2-7; D gene ambiguous. The CDR3 contains 12 residues. Looked up from germline, CDR1 is SGHAT and CDR2 is FQNNGV. Trimming stripped 3 bases from V and 6 bases from J, with 9 bases between. CDR3 DNA: TGTGCCAGCAGCTTGTTAACTTCCGAGCAGTACTTC. This translates into CASSLLTSEQYF.

This clonotype was recorded once. The chain joins TRBV4-1 to TRBJ1-1, with D unclear. V shed 2 bases and J shed 1 base, with 8 bases lying between them. The germline gives CDR1 MGHRA, CDR2 YSYEKL. The CDR3 totals 14 residues. The CDR3 loop reads CASSQFFRNTEAFF. CDR3 DNA: TGCGCCAGCAGCCAATTTTTCAGGAACACTGAAGCTTTCTTT.

This clonotype has more than one count but fewer than ten. J is TRBJ2-3 and V is TRBV4-2; possibly TRBD1 or TRBD2 for D (5 bases each). Germline V lookup: CDR1 LGHNA, CDR2 YNFKEQ. This CDR3 spans 17 amino acids. V lost 2 bases and J 4 bases, leaving 19 bases between the germline ends. In DNA, the CDR3 is TGTGCCAGCAGCCAAACGCGAAGAGGGGTCTTTGCAGATACGCAGTATTTT. Translation gives CASSQTRRGVFADTQYF.

With respect to this clonotype: This sequence may be a read error, since a much larger clone differs from it by one base. The chain couples TRBV29-1 to TRBJ2-5; TRBD2 might be the D (7 bases). The last part of the DNA fits TRBJ2-7 better; the J call may be wrong. The CDR3 is 12 amino acids. Germline-derived CDR1 and CDR2 are SQVTM and ANQGSEA. Here the CDR3 reads CSVAGEGCEQYF. CDR3 bases: TGCAGCGTTGCAGGGGAGGGCTGCGAGCAGTACTTC.

The chain recombines TRBV29-1 with TRBJ2-3; D perhaps matches TRBD2 (7 bases). The CDR3 is 16 amino acids. V lost 3 bases, J lost 2 bases, and 18 bases lay in between. Germline V gene data show CDR1 as SQVTM and CDR2 as ANQGSEA. The DNA for the CDR3 is TGCAGCGTTGAGGGGGAGGGGGGGCCGAACACAGATACGCAGTATTTT. Amino acid sequence: CSVEGEGGPNTDTQYF.

The chain has TRBV20-1 and TRBJ1-6, with 9 positions matching TRBD1. CDR1 is DFQATT, CDR2 SNEGSKA, per germline (reference sequence). The CDR3 sequence is 18 residues long. J was trimmed by 6 bases and V by 1 base; bases with no gene match: 13. CDR3 region: CSARAETGTGRRNSPLHF. For the CDR3, the DNA is TGCAGTGCTAGAGCGGAGACCGGGACAGGGCGACGTAATTCACCCCTCCACTTT.

This clonotype has only a few counts. This chain uses TRBV5-1 with TRBJ2-5; a possible D gene is TRBD2 (6 bases). Germline V gene data show CDR1 as SGHRS and CDR2 as YFSETQ. V lost 3 bases and J lost 0, with 9 bases in between. The CDR3 contains 14 residues. The DNA of the CDR3 is TGCGCCAGCAGCTCCCCGGGAGACCAAGAGACCCAGTACTTC. This translates into CASSSPGDQETQYF. The variable domain in full, completed from reference TRBV5-1 and TRBJ2-5, reads KAGVTQTPRYLIKTRGQQVTLSCSPISGHRSVSWYQQTPGQGLQFLFEYFSETQRNKGNFPGRFSGRQFSNSRSEMNVSTLELGDSALYLCASSSPGDQETQYFGPGTRLLVL.

In this sample, this clonotype turned up many times. The chain couples TRBV7-9 to TRBJ1-2, with 9 bases lining up with TRBD1. CDR3 size: 13 residues. V dropped 5 bases and J dropped 6; count of bases not matched to a gene: 4. CDR1 and CDR2 (germline): SEHNR, FQNEAQ (reference sequence). The CDR3 bases are TGTGCCAGCAGCCGGGACAGGGTGAATGGCTACACCTTC. It yields the protein CASSRDRVNGYTF.

The rearrangement joins TRBV5-1 to TRBJ2-1, with 7 bases that match TRBD1. The junction had 11 bases not matched to a gene; V was cut back by 4 bases and J by 4 bases. This CDR3 spans 16 amino acids. Germline V gene data show CDR1 as SGHRS and CDR2 as YFSETQ. The CDR3 spells CASSPTATGIYNEQFF. CDR3 DNA sequence: TGCGCCAGCAGCCCGACCGCGACAGGGATTTACAATGAGCAGTTCTTC.

The chain combines TRBV27 with TRBJ2-1; either TRBD1 or TRBD2 may supply D (5 bases each). This CDR3 contains 19 residues. CDR1 is MNHEY, CDR2 SMNVEV, per germline (reference sequence). The ends were cut back, 1 base at V and 6 bases at J, with 25 bases in the middle. CDR3: CASSLFDRVGPGTSNEQFF. The CDR3 region has the DNA TGTGCCAGCAGTTTATTCGATCGGGTTGGGCCCGGGACCTCCAATGAGCAGTTCTTC.

The V call is TRBV6-5, the J call TRBJ1-4; a possible D gene is TRBD1 (5 bases). Germline V gene lookup returns CDR1 MNHEY and CDR2 SVGAGI. The CDR3 totals 15 residues. V was clipped by 3 bases and J by 5 bases, with 13 bases between them. CDR3 DNA sequence: TGTGCCAGCAGTTATCAGGCAGGGCGAAATGAAAAACTGTTTTTT. The encoded protein is CASSYQAGRNEKLFF.

The chain recombines TRBV29-1 with TRBJ2-1; D ambiguous. The germline CDR1 and CDR2 sequences are SQVTM and ANQGSEA. The V and J ends lost 7 bases and 9 bases respectively, with 16 bases between them. The CDR3 sequence is 12 residues long. The CDR3 sequence: CSGGSRSGEQFF. CDR3 DNA sequence: TGCAGCGGAGGTAGCCGATCGGGTGAGCAGTTCTTC.

The rearrangement links TRBV4-2 to TRBJ2-5; D not certain. This CDR3 spans 15 amino acids. Per germline, CDR1 LGHNA and CDR2 YNFKEQ. V was pared by 2 bases and J by 0 bases, with 10 bases between. The CDR3 loop reads CASSQQSLNQETQYF. As DNA, the CDR3 is TGTGCCAGCAGCCAACAGTCCCTAAACCAAGAGACCCAGTACTTC.

Note on this clonotype: At one end, the junction sequence differs from germline, possibly due to a read error. The V gene is TRBV7-7, the J gene TRBJ2-1, with D possibly being TRBD1 (5 bases). Germline V CDR1 and CDR2: SSHAT, FNYEAQ (reference sequence). The CDR3 totals 16 residues. The CDR3: CASSLLQGPSYNEQFF. The CDR3 DNA reads TGTGCTAGCAGCTTACTGCAGGGTCCCTCCTACAATGAGCAGTTCTTC.

The V and J genes are TRBV6-6 and TRBJ1-2, with 7 bases identical to TRBD1. CDR1 is MNHNY and CDR2 is SVGAGI in the germline V gene (reference sequence). CDR3 length: 14 amino acids. J lost 3 bases, V lost 5 bases, and 6 bases had no gene match. The CDR3 protein is CASSKDRADYGYTF. CDR3 nucleotide sequence: TGTGCCAGCAGTAAAGACAGGGCTGACTATGGCTACACCTTC.

The J gene is TRBJ2-5, the V gene TRBV6-1; D ambiguous. V was shortened by 4 bases and J by 7 bases, with 10 bases between the two germline ends. Germline CDR1 is MNHNS and CDR2 is SASEGT. The CDR3 is 12 residues long. This CDR3 is CASSVGRGTQYF. CDR3 nucleotide sequence: TGTGCCAGCAGTGTAGGGCGCGGGACCCAGTACTTC.

This clonotype has just a few counts. The rearrangement joins TRBV10-3 to TRBJ2-4; perhaps TRBD1 as D (5 bases). The germline CDR1 and CDR2 sequences are ENHRY and SYGVKD. This CDR3 comprises 16 residues. Trimming removed 0 bases from V and 3 bases from J, with 12 bases in between. CDR3 nucleotides: TGTGCCATCAGTGAGTCTAGCAGGGCCGACAAAAACATTCAGTACTTC. It translates to CAISESSRADKNIQYF.

J is TRBJ1-2 and V is TRBV12-3 or TRBV12-4; maybe TRBD1 (6 bases). Trimming cost V 2 bases and J 5 bases, with 15 bases left between them. CDR3 size: 15 residues. DNA for the CDR3: TGTGCCAGCAGTTTATCAGAAGGGGGAGGGTATGGCTACACCTTC. Its translation: CASSLSEGGGYGYTF.

This clonotype was seen a few times. The chain is built from TRBV7-2 and TRBJ2-3, with 10 nucleotides matching TRBD2. V trimming: 5 bases; J trimming: 5 bases; junction bases outside the gene matches: 7. Germline assignment: CDR1 SGHTA and CDR2 FQGNSA. This CDR3 is 15 amino acids long. CDR3 nucleotides: TGTGCCAGCAGCCCTCGGAGCGGGGGGGTAGATACGCAGTATTTT. It is translated as CASSPRSGGVDTQYF.

The chain links TRBV5-1 to TRBJ2-1, with TRBD1 as a possible D gene (6 bases). V lost 4 bases and J 5 bases, leaving 13 bases between the germline ends. Germline lookup yields CDR1 SGHRS and CDR2 YFSETQ. The CDR3 is 14 residues long. The CDR3 DNA is TGCGCCAGCAGCGTCGATGGGGGCGACAATGAGCAGTTCTTC. It is translated as CASSVDGGDNEQFF. Full variable domain (missing parts from reference TRBV5-1 and TRBJ2-1): KAGVTQTPRYLIKTRGQQVTLSCSPISGHRSVSWYQQTPGQGLQFLFEYFSETQRNKGNFPGRFSGRQFSNSRSEMNVSTLELGDSALYLCASSVDGGDNEQFFGPGTRLTVL.